Below are 10 T cell receptor beta chains sequenced from a single sample in a study of blood T cell repertoires in COVID-19. Repertoires were generated with immunoSEQ multiplex PCR, while TCRdb's copy carries only in-frame clones and drops some. The table lists roughly 120,000 clones, roughly 85% of them singletons. The sample taken for sequencing was peripheral blood. The receptors shown here come from a young man with acute or convalescent COVID-19.

This chain connects TRBV5-1 to TRBJ2-1, with TRBD2 matching 13 bases. The ends lost 6 bases at V and 7 bases at J; junction bases unmatched: 7. The CDR3 consists of 15 residues. Germline CDR1 reads SGHRS; CDR2 reads YFSETQ. The chain's CDR3 is CASNPGTSGKNEQFF. The CDR3 nucleotides read TGCGCCAGCAACCCCGGGACTAGCGGGAAAAATGAGCAGTTCTTC.

The rearrangement uses TRBV27 and TRBJ2-7; D may be TRBD1 (6 bases). Germline V CDR1 and CDR2: MNHEY, SMNVEV (reference sequence). CDR3 length: 16 residues. The V and J ends lost 6 bases and 1 base respectively, with 19 bases between them. This chain's CDR3 is CASRIGGVRGSYEQYF. DNA for the CDR3: TGTGCCAGCAGGATAGGAGGTGTCAGGGGTTCCTACGAGCAGTACTTC.

The chain is built from TRBV29-1 and TRBJ2-1, with D maybe TRBD2 (5 bases). V shed 4 bases and J shed 6 bases, with 19 bases lying between them. This CDR3 region has 15 residues. Germline CDR1 reads SQVTM; CDR2 reads ANQGSEA. CDR3 DNA: TGCAGCGTTGTATTAACGTCTAGCAGCAGCAATGAGCAGTTCTTC. Translation: CSVVLTSSSSNEQFF.

The V and J genes are TRBV11-3 and TRBJ2-2; D call uncertain. The CDR3 runs 17 residues. Trimming stripped 2 bases from V and 3 bases from J, with 16 bases between. Germline CDR1 is SGHNT and CDR2 is YENEEA. DNA for the CDR3: TGTGCCAGCAGCTTAAGTCGGGTTGCCGCCGACACCGGGGAGCTGTTTTTT. As protein: CASSLSRVAADTGELFF.

This chain links TRBV19 with TRBJ2-4, with 8 bases that match TRBD1. This CDR3 contains 19 residues. V lost 5 bases, J lost 0 bases, and 15 bases stayed unmatched. CDR1 is LNHDA and CDR2 is SQIVND in the germline V gene (reference sequence). Here the CDR3 reads CASSGGDRWDSLAKNIQYF. CDR3 DNA: TGTGCCAGTAGTGGAGGGGACAGGTGGGATTCCTTAGCCAAAAACATTCAGTACTTC. Drawing the rest from reference TRBV19 and TRBJ2-4, the complete variable domain is DGGITQSPKYLFRKEGQNVTLSCEQNLNHDAMYWYRQDPGQGLRLIYYSQIVNDFQKGDIAEGYSVSREKKESFPLTVTSAQKNPTAFYLCASSGGDRWDSLAKNIQYFGAGTRLSVL.

DNA for the CDR3: TGTGCCAGCAGGCAGGGGGGCACAGATACGCAGTATTTT. Amino acids: CASRQGGTDTQYF. The chain combines TRBV7-2 with TRBJ2-3, with 7 bases lining up with TRBD1. Germline CDR1 is SGHTA and CDR2 is FQGNSA. The junction had 1 base not matched to a gene; V was cut back by 6 bases and J by 1 base. This CDR3 has 13 residues.

In regard to this clone: The junction differs from germline at one of its ends, possibly a read error. The rearrangement joins TRBV6-5 to TRBJ2-4, with TRBD2 matching over 8 bases. This CDR3 has 14 residues. Germline V CDR1 and CDR2: MNHEY, SVGAGI. The CDR3 here is CASSDSGLALIQYF. The CDR3 DNA is TGTGCCAGCAGTGACTCCGGACTAGCTCTCATTCAGTACTTC.

The chain uses TRBV3-1 (or the pseudogene TRBV3-2) and TRBJ1-3; a weak D match, TRBD1 (5 bases). The CDR3 spans 16 residues. Germline lookup yields CDR1 LGHDT and CDR2 YNNKEL (reference sequence). V was cut by 3 bases and J by 3 bases, with 15 bases left in between. CDR3 loop: CASSQPSRDFGNTIYF. CDR3 nucleotide sequence: TGTGCCAGCAGCCAGCCGAGCCGGGACTTTGGAAACACCATATATTTT.

The chain is built from TRBV19 and TRBJ2-7, with D maybe TRBD1 (6 bases). The CDR3 has 13 residues. Trimming stripped 4 bases from V and 5 bases from J, with 12 bases between. Germline CDR1 is LNHDA and CDR2 is SQIVND (reference sequence). Here the CDR3 reads CASSKQGGDEQYF. The DNA of the CDR3 is TGTGCCAGTAGTAAACAGGGTGGGGACGAGCAGTACTTC.

The chain employs TRBV9 and TRBJ2-3, with TRBD2 identical over 10 bases. Germline V gene data show CDR1 as SGDLS and CDR2 as YYNGEE. The CDR3 totals 16 residues. V dropped 0 bases and J dropped 5; count of bases not matched to a gene: 6. This CDR3 reads CASSVGVAGGLDTQYF. For the CDR3, the DNA is TGTGCCAGCAGCGTAGGGGTAGCGGGGGGTTTAGATACGCAGTATTTT.